This T cell receptor (beta chain) was documented in a study of CD8+ T cells in alopecia areata. The study, taken as a whole, reports: Relative to normal scalp, lesional scalp, especially alopecia totalis/universalis, showed higher clonality. Uncertainty remains about how baseline CD8+ expansion links to response, with one nonresponder. In scalp, tofacitinib significantly decreased clonality and expanded CD8+ clones among the top 100.

Germline CDR1 and CDR2: SEHNR and FQNEAQ (reference sequence). J was trimmed by 6 bases and V by 4 bases; bases with no gene match: 9. The CDR3 extends over 16 amino acids. Noted treatment: oral pan-JAK inhibitor, 5-10 mg twice daily. There are a few counts of this clone. The target antigen is unknown. As the sequencing template, cDNA was produced by extracting RNA and reverse transcribing it. Produced via immunoSEQ multiplex PCR; TCRdb's table is partial and in-frame only. In the table there are under 350,000 clones, roughly 64% of which are singletons. This specimen was CD4+ T cells sorted from blood, taken at week 24, from a patient treated with tofacitinib. The rearrangement uses TRBV7-9 and TRBJ2-1; 10 bases are a match to TRBD2. The TCR comes from a human donor with alopecia areata. The CDR3 sequence is CASSSTQRGGRNEQFF. As DNA, the CDR3 is TGTGCCAGCAGCTCAACCCAGCGGGGGGGCCGCAATGAGCAGTTCTTC.